This T cell receptor beta chain was identified during a study of T cells expressing NK-cell markers. The wider study: Within the sequenced cohort of eight donors, seven exhibited HCMV seropositivity and one was seronegative. Overall study findings and caveats: A range of about 1.0-7.5% of CD8+ T cells consisted of dominant NKG2C+ clonotypes in 5 to 7 donors.

Looked up from germline, CDR1 is LGHDT and CDR2 is YNNKEL (reference sequence). This CDR3 has 15 residues. 5'RACE template switching built TCR beta cDNA with unique molecular identifiers. TCRdb derives one entry per CDR3 protein from the 5' RACE reads, leaving out DNA. In all, the sample yields 350,000 to 450,000 distinct CDR3 sequences. Comments on this clonotype: Antigen specificity is unknown.

This receptor was taken from a man aged 18-70 years in good health. This chain joins TRBV3-1 and TRBJ1-3; the TCRdb D gene call, TRBD1, has no DNA to confirm it. The sample consisted of blood T cells: a sorted CD56 or NKG2C T cell subset, CD4+ or CD8+ T cells, or bulk PBMC T cells (not recorded which). The CDR3 protein is CASSRTAHRGNTIYF.